This T cell receptor beta chain was recovered during a study of cytomegalovirus exposure and HLA in healthy donors (dated 2017 in TCRdb). General notes on the study: According to an earlier analysis of a few hundred of the donors, roughly 180 million T cells yielded 117 million unique TCR beta sequences and approximately 300 Gb of sequence data. Roughly 5 DR-DQ haplotypes were handled as single units for association and clustering, since linkage in the cohort was strong. Using immunosequencing, the study profiled T cell repertoires from about 650 subjects and related those repertoires to cytomegalovirus serostatus. In addition to the first cohort of 666 subjects, a separate validation cohort of 100 to 150 different subjects was used. To decide whether each TCR beta V gene segment behaved as functional or pseudogenic, an earlier analysis of some 540 of the donors relied on high-throughput TCR beta sequencing. An early release that covered roughly 600 HLA-typed donors contained approximately 320 gigabases of sequencing data and about 93 million unique TCR sequences. A later genetic analysis took genome-wide SNP genotypes for about three fifths of the 666 donors and used that subset as a discovery cohort. A later analysis re-examined previously published TCR beta repertoires from hundreds of donors and added high-resolution HLA genotyping to investigate patterns of TCR occurrence. The later analysis used no new phenotypic data to find candidate immune exposures, relying instead on TCR beta sequences and their occurrence across donors. Alongside the repertoire data, information on donor age, sex, ethnicity and CMV serostatus was compiled. The study aimed to test whether cataloging public T cell receptors could reveal signatures of past pathogen exposure. High-throughput TCR immunosequencing, statistical association of individual TCRs with disease status, and machine learning were combined to predict cytomegalovirus infection status. Class I and class II HLA loci were covered by the typing at four-digit resolution. Every repertoire in the discovery cohort had been generated on one and the same sequencing platform. Across about 370 genotyped donors of the cohort, an average of about 220,000 unique TCR beta nucleotide sequences per donor were sequenced, and roughly 18% of those sequences were non-productive. The number of donors typed differed by locus, with 629-630 for A, B, C, DRB1 and DQB1, approximately 500 for DQA1, under 610 for DPA1, and under 490 for DPB1. The genetic ancestry cluster associated with self-reported Caucasian donors included roughly four fifths of the 398 genotyped donors.

After removal of 1 base from V and 4 bases from J, the junction retains 6 bases not matched to a gene. Based on the germline V gene, the CDR1 and CDR2 sequences are SGHTA and FQGTGA. CDR3 length: 16 amino acids, cysteine to phenylalanine. The DNA shown is the 48-base CDR3, in frame from base 1. Receptors were amplified or captured by the immunoSEQ multiplex PCR assay. The multiplex PCR relied on a mix of 60 forward primers for TCR Vbeta segments and 13 reverse primers for TCR Jbeta segments. The CDR3 region of rearranged TCR beta genes was amplified from genomic DNA by a multiplex PCR assay. Amplified TCR beta libraries were sequenced as 87-base-pair reads on the Illumina HiSeq System. In the original analysis: In a later analysis, some 80 million unique TCR beta chains were counted across the 650 to 750 repertoires, and around 11 million of these chains were shared by at least two donors. Raw reads were error-corrected and collapsed into unique sequences with a nearest-neighbor algorithm that merged closely related sequences to remove PCR and sequencing errors. To assign V, D and J gene segments, CDR3 sequences were aligned to IMGT reference sequences. For a sequence to be retained, at least a six-nucleotide match to both a V gene segment and a J gene segment was required. A rearrangement counted as productive if the CDR3 had no stop codons and remained in frame with V and J, and every other rearrangement counted as non-productive. Following IMGT convention, CDR3 was defined as the stretch from the second conserved V-encoded cysteine up to the conserved J-encoded phenylalanine. In an earlier analysis of approximately 500 of the donors, sequences lacking an unambiguous match to a single V gene segment were excluded. An earlier analysis of about 590 of the donors classified V segments as functional when productive rearrangements were above 56.7% and as segregating when the standard deviation between donors was above 5%. A statistical classification framework was built for diagnosing cytomegalovirus status from the catalog of TCR beta chain sequences. In a later analysis, V and J genes were assigned by comparing TCR nucleotide sequences against IMGT/GENE-DB human TR gene sequences. In a later analysis, CDR3 sequences and most-parsimonious VDJ recombination scenarios were assigned using the TCRdist pipeline. A later analysis defined each TCR beta chain by its CDR3 amino acid sequence plus V-gene family, and excluded reads lacking a unique V-gene family. To address suspected cross-contamination and a sequencing artifact, a later analysis removed around 600 highly shared, low-generation-probability nucleotide sequences. In a later analysis, a clonal expansion index was calculated for each public chain from normalized within-repertoire ranks of inferred template counts. In a later analysis, generation probabilities were computed using a VDJ recombination model fitted to out-of-frame rearrangements, and the results were checked against IGoR. Hypergeometric tests were used in a later analysis to score TCR-TCR, TCR-HLA and TCR-CMV co-occurrence, with a repertoire-size bias correction applied to the TCR pairs. To estimate false discovery rates, a later analysis permuted the HLA or CMV assignments 20 times. In a later analysis, co-occurring TCRs were grouped using DBSCAN, with TCRdist sequence similarity added in when clustering inside HLA-allele-positive subsets. Co-occurrence clustering excluded repertoires with fewer than 30,000 or more than 120,000 public chains, plus five with anomalous nucleotide sharing. Not all clones reach the TCRdb copy of this immuneACCESS table, which keeps in-frame sequences only. Checked studies attribute under half of the gap to unresolved V genes and leave the rest unexplained. V and J calls and clone size follow that table, whereas D and trimming were derived from the DNA. The sample table records around 170,000 clones; over 80% of these occur just once. The ten most abundant clones make up 6.3% of the sample.

The cohort was made up of approximately 700 healthy bone marrow donors. All cohort members were sampled while nominally healthy, although unrecorded immune exposures were likely present. The donor was CMV seropositive and was included in the group of around 300 seropositive cohort members. Every donor gave a peripheral blood sample, and the peripheral blood mononuclear cells from that sample were used for TCR beta sequencing. Genomic DNA was extracted from the blood cell samples with the Qiagen DNeasy Blood Extraction Kit. Study-wide conclusions, independent of this receptor: In this cohort, only TCR beta chains were sequenced, and detectable features were limited by the absence of alpha or paired-chain data. The sequencing pipeline was judged likely to have produced a cluster of highly shared sequence variants as a technical artifact. A later genetic analysis reported fewer N-insertions in productive TCRs among donors in an Asian-associated ancestry cluster than the roughly 670-donor mean. The study listed approximately 150 TCR beta chains as associated with cytomegalovirus. A later genetic analysis associated a missense DCLRE1C variant with V-gene and J-gene trimming of TCR beta chains, and an independent cohort replicated the association. While some public TCRs were present in many individuals, most TCR sequences turned up only very rarely across donors. The presence/absence analyses assumed that sequencing depth was roughly uniform across donors, and that assumption may not be true. Assigning TCR associations to individual alleles was difficult when HLA alleles, especially DR and DQ, strongly co-occurred. Because the 87-base-pair reads could not distinguish some IMGT-functional V segments, including TRBV6-2 and TRBV6-3, those segments were excluded. The earlier analysis of about 600 of the donors excluded fewer than 20 rarely observed V segments, including chromosome 9 orphons, because counts were too low. In a later analysis, HLA-associated TCR beta chains were found to be more clonally expanded and to have lower generation probabilities than equally common non-associated chains. A later analysis reported that several top co-occurrence clusters appeared linked to parvovirus B19, influenza, CMV and Epstein-Barr virus. According to a later analysis, TCR association rates differed among HLA loci, with DRB1 alleles showing the most associated TCRs and HLA-C alleles showing the fewest. Immune exposure information for the cohort was limited to CMV serostatus. Because HLA typing was missing for some donors at each locus, association tests included only the typed subset. The classifier was reported to diagnose cytomegalovirus status with high specificity and sensitivity in both the original and validation cohorts. A further reported finding was that TCR beta sequences accurately predicted the HLA-A and HLA-B alleles for most subjects in the first cohort. A later analysis associated 16,951 TCR beta sequences with specific HLA alleles at a false discovery rate of 0.05. In an earlier analysis of approximately 590 of the donors, most TCR beta V segments were observed in productive rearrangements about 87% or about 30% of the time, broadly matching IMGT annotations. It was suggested by the authors that the approach could potentially be generalized to other disease states and immunological phenotypes. A few of the identified cytomegalovirus-associated TCR beta chains were confirmed in vitro to be specific for cytomegalovirus antigens. Linkage disequilibrium might explain the correlated functional status among segregating V segments, but an unknown experimental factor could not be excluded. According to a later analysis, most CMV-associated TCR beta chains appeared to be HLA-restricted, and the HLA associations seemed to be driven largely by CMV exposure.

Notes on this clone: The antigen it recognizes is unknown. Per-nucleotide qualities are absent, and no much larger clonotype sits a single base away.

The rearranged chain carries TRBV7-3 and TRBJ2-1, and 8 bases in between align with TRBD1. The sequence derives from a man between 35 and 55 years old in good health and CMV-seropositive. The sample taken for sequencing was PBMCs. The DNA is TGTGCCAGCAGCTTAAGCGCCGGGACAGGTTACAATGAGCAGTTCTTC. The resulting protein is CASSLSAGTGYNEQFF.